Below are 8 T cell receptor beta chains sequenced from a single sample in a study of early T cells in non-severe SARS-CoV-2 infection. TCRdb independently ran MiXCR on the 5' RACE reads; one entry per CDR3 protein. The sample yields over 35,000 distinct CDR3 sequences, roughly 6.6% seen once. The sample in question was whole blood, obtained at baseline. The receptor set was obtained from an adult who was a healthcare worker with PCR-confirmed SARS-CoV-2 infection or an uninfected control (not recorded which).

This clonotype showed up many times. The chain is built from TRBV4-1 and TRBJ1-5; maybe TRBD1 (5 bases). The V gene lost 0 bases and the J gene lost 7 bases, with 13 bases spanning the gap. CDR3 length equals 15 residues. Germline values: CDR1 MGHRA, CDR2 YSYEKL. CDR3 in amino acids: CASSQDAEGRQPQHF. In DNA, the CDR3 is TGCGCCAGCAGCCAAGATGCGGAGGGGAGGCAGCCCCAGCATTTT.

This clonotype appeared many times. The chain employs TRBV13 and TRBJ2-1; the D gene is possibly TRBD2 (5 bases). The V and J ends lost 1 base and 6 bases respectively, with 10 bases between them. CDR3 size: 14 residues. From germline, CDR1 is PRHDT and CDR2 FYEKMQ (reference sequence). CDR3 nucleotide sequence: TGTGCCAGCAGCTTAGCAGAAGAGGGCAATGAGCAGTTCTTC. Translation: CASSLAEEGNEQFF.

This clonotype was detected a few times. The genes are TRBV6-5 and TRBJ2-7; TRBD2 agrees at 9 bases. Trimming removed 6 bases from V and 2 bases from J; junction bases left unmatched: 8. CDR3 length: 15 residues. Germline V CDR1 and CDR2: MNHEY, SVGAGI. The CDR3 protein is CASSLLSGGTYEQYF. CDR3 DNA sequence: TGTGCCAGCAGCCTCCTCAGCGGGGGGACCTACGAGCAGTACTTC.

This clonotype was observed many times. This sequence joins TRBV29-1 and TRBJ2-7; TRBD1 is a possible D gene (5 bases). The V end was cut by 0 bases, the J end by 3 bases, with 15 bases between. Germline values: CDR1 SQVTM, CDR2 ANQGSEA. The CDR3 runs to 15 residues. CDR3 sequence: CSVEDGEQVNYEQYF. The DNA of the CDR3 is TGCAGCGTTGAAGATGGTGAACAGGTGAACTACGAGCAGTACTTC.

V and J are TRBV6-2 or TRBV6-3 and TRBJ1-3; a weak D match, TRBD1 (5 bases). Trimming pared 6 bases from V and 0 bases from J, leaving 12 bases between. This CDR3 region has 15 residues. Germline V gene data show CDR1 as MNHEY and CDR2 as SVGEGT. The CDR3 sequence is CASRPRGFSGNTIYF. The CDR3 region has the DNA TGTGCCAGCAGACCCCGGGGCTTCTCTGGAAACACCATATATTTT.

This clonotype showed up many times. The gene calls are TRBV29-1 and TRBJ2-1, with D perhaps being TRBD1 or TRBD2 (6 bases each). From germline, CDR1 is SQVTM and CDR2 ANQGSEA. V lost 6 bases to trimming and J lost 8 bases, with 17 bases between them. The CDR3 is 13 amino acids. The CDR3 DNA follows: TGCAGCGTGAGGAGGGGGAGATTAGATGAGCAGTTCTTC. Encoded protein: CSVRRGRLDEQFF.

V is TRBV28 and J is TRBJ1-4, with D unclear. Germline assignment: CDR1 MDHEN and CDR2 SYDVKM. This CDR3 spans 14 amino acids. Deletions cut 5 bases from V and 12 bases from J, with 19 bases between. This chain's CDR3 is CASSLLSPPGELFF. The DNA of the CDR3 is TGTGCCAGCAGTCTATTATCCCCCCCCGGGGAACTGTTTTTT.

There are many counts of this clonotype. The rearrangement joins TRBV2 to TRBJ1-1; 7 nucleotides agree with TRBD1. This CDR3 is built from 20 residues. The J segment lost 1 base and the V segment lost 6 bases, leaving 23 bases of the junction unmatched. CDR1 and CDR2 from the germline V gene are SNHLY and FYNNEI. CDR3 nucleotide sequence: TGTGCCAGCAGCCTCCGGGACAGACGGTTTGGATGGTCAGAGAACACTGAAGCTTTCTTT. It yields the protein CASSLRDRRFGWSENTEAFF.